Listed here are 18 T cell receptor beta chains from one sample, sequenced in a study of T cell repertoires in cytomegalovirus infection. A single record per CDR3 protein comes from TCRdb applying MiXCR to the reads. The sample lists approximately 200,000 distinct CDR3 sequences, approximately 30% occurring once. The sample taken for sequencing was PBMCs. These receptors all come from a human donor in good health (CMV status not recorded). Some clones in this sample may be carry-over from other donors' samples.

The chain employs TRBV4-1 and TRBJ2-7; D gene uncertain. Trimming took 0 bases from V and 5 from J, leaving 5 bases between them. Looked up from germline, CDR1 is MGHRA and CDR2 is YSYEKL. This CDR3 has 12 residues. CDR3 sequence reads: CASSQDLDEQYF. The CDR3 bases are TGCGCCAGCAGCCAAGATCTCGACGAGCAGTACTTC.

V and J are TRBV4-3 and TRBJ2-1; 12 positions match TRBD2. CDR3 length: 16 residues. Germline assignment: CDR1 LGHNA and CDR2 YSLEER. V gave up 4 bases and J gave up 4 bases; unmatched junction bases: 5. In DNA, the CDR3 is TGCGCCAGCAGCCGAGAGCTAGCGGGGGGGTACAATGAGCAGTTCTTC. It codes for CASSRELAGGYNEQFF.

The chain links TRBV27 to TRBJ2-3, with D unresolved. Germline CDR1 MNHEY, CDR2 SMNVEV (reference sequence). The V end lost 0 bases, the J end lost 1 base, and 5 bases lay between the germline ends. The CDR3 extends over 14 amino acids. As DNA, the CDR3 is TGTGCCAGCAGTTTATCCTACGGCACAGATACGCAGTATTTT. Translation: CASSLSYGTDTQYF.

The J gene is TRBJ1-1, the V gene TRBV7-3; weak D call: TRBD1 (5 bases). In germline, CDR1 is SGHTA, CDR2 FQGTGA. The CDR3 totals 15 residues. V dropped 5 bases and J dropped 0 bases, with 13 bases sitting between them. The CDR3 reads CASSRRRQLNTEAFF. The CDR3 DNA is TGTGCCAGCAGCAGAAGGAGACAGCTGAACACTGAAGCTTTCTTT.

This clonotype was recorded at least ten times. The V gene is TRBV2, the J gene TRBJ2-7, with 7 bases fitting TRBD2. Germline V lookup: CDR1 SNHLY, CDR2 FYNNEI. There are 13 residues in the CDR3. V dropped 3 bases and J dropped 7; count of bases not matched to a gene: 6. CDR3 protein: CASSDLGAGEQYF. CDR3 nucleotides: TGTGCCAGCAGTGATCTCGGAGCGGGGGAGCAGTACTTC. Looking up the rest from reference TRBV2 and TRBJ2-7 gives the full variable domain: EPEVTQTPSHQVTQMGQEVILRCVPISNHLYFYWYRQILGQKVEFLVSFYNNEISEKSEIFDDQFSVERPDGSNFTLKIRSTKLEDSAMYFCASSDLGAGEQYFGPGTRLTVT.

In its sample, this clonotype was seen a few times. CDR3 loop: CASSLGPEQYF. The CDR3 DNA reads as TGTGCCAGCAGCTTAGGACCCGAGCAGTACTTC. This chain links TRBV7-9 with TRBJ2-7, with D unresolved. V lost 1 base, J lost 6 bases, and 4 bases lay in between. CDR3 length equals 11 residues. CDR1 SEHNR and CDR2 FQNEAQ come from the germline V gene (reference sequence).

This clonotype has a handful of counts. This sequence joins TRBV7-2 and TRBJ2-2; D remains unclear. The CDR3 loop spans 13 amino acids. Trimming shortened V by 5 bases and J by 8 bases, and 12 bases separated the two germline ends. Germline V gene data show CDR1 as SGHTA and CDR2 as FQGNSA. CDR3 sequence reads: CASSPLLRGELFF. As DNA, the CDR3 is TGTGCCAGCAGCCCCTTGCTGCGGGGGGAGCTGTTTTTT.

The chain is built from TRBV11-2 and TRBJ2-7; 9 bases match TRBD1. Trimming at V came to 5 bases and at J to 5 bases, leaving 7 bases not matched to a gene. Germline-derived CDR1 and CDR2 are SGHAT and FQNNGV. The CDR3 runs 14 residues. CDR3 sequence: CASSLGQGWDEQYF. CDR3 coding DNA: TGTGCCAGCAGCCTCGGACAGGGGTGGGACGAGCAGTACTTC.

This clonotype showed up many times. The J gene is TRBJ2-7, the V gene TRBV7-2; 11 bases agree with TRBD1. Germline V gene data show CDR1 as SGHTA and CDR2 as FQGNSA. CDR3 size: 14 residues. With 3 bases clipped from V and 4 bases from J, the junction kept 2 bases outside the gene matches. Here the CDR3 reads CASSFGTGGYEQYF. The CDR3 bases are TGTGCCAGCAGCTTCGGGACAGGGGGGTACGAGCAGTACTTC.

The V call is TRBV9, the J call TRBJ1-1, with D possibly being TRBD1 (6 bases). Per germline, CDR1 SGDLS and CDR2 YYNGEE. Trimming left V 1 base short and J 1 base short, with 11 bases between. This CDR3 spans 15 amino acids. CDR3: CASSVTTGPNTEAFF. The CDR3 nucleotides are TGTGCCAGCAGCGTAACCACAGGGCCGAACACTGAAGCTTTCTTT. Variable domain in full (rest from reference TRBV9 and TRBJ1-1): DSGVTQTPKHLITATGQRVTLRCSPRSGDLSVYWYQQSLDQGLQFLIQYYNGEERAKGNILERFSAQQFPDLHSELNLSSLELGDSALYFCASSVTTGPNTEAFFGQGTRLTVV.

There are a few counts of this clonotype. This rearrangement joins TRBV5-6 to TRBJ1-5; TRBD1 might be the D (6 bases). The CDR3 consists of 15 residues. Germline values: CDR1 SGHDT, CDR2 YYEEEE. The V end was cut by 4 bases, the J end by 4 bases, with 15 bases between. The CDR3 DNA reads TGTGCCAGCAGCCTCGGACAGTTAACGAATCAGCCCCAGCATTTT. It specifies CASSLGQLTNQPQHF.

There are a few counts of this clonotype. The chain recombines TRBV7-2 with TRBJ1-1; D ambiguous. V was pared by 1 base and J by 8 bases, with 11 bases between. The CDR3 is made up of 13 amino acids. Per the germline V gene, CDR1 is SGHTA and CDR2 is FQGNSA. CDR3 in amino acids: CASSLDIRGEAFF. The CDR3, as DNA: TGTGCCAGCAGCTTAGATATACGAGGGGAAGCTTTCTTT.

The rearrangement links TRBV7-6 to TRBJ2-3; no clear D. V was cut by 7 bases and J by 7 bases, with 18 bases left in between. This CDR3 region has 14 residues. Germline V lookup: CDR1 SGHVS, CDR2 FNYEAQ. The CDR3 DNA follows: TGTGCCAGCAACTTTGTCCCTGGTTCCAATACGCAGTATTTT. Protein sequence: CASNFVPGSNTQYF.

This clonotype was observed a few times. The chain couples TRBV28 to TRBJ2-5, with unresolved D. This CDR3 spans 14 amino acids. Germline CDR1 and CDR2: MDHEN and SYDVKM. The ends were cut back, 6 bases at V and 5 bases at J, with 16 bases in the middle. CDR3 region: CASSSRLGAETQYF. The DNA for the CDR3 is TGTGCCAGCAGCTCCCGATTGGGTGCGGAGACCCAGTACTTC.

This clonotype has more than one count but fewer than ten. V usage is TRBV7-6 and J usage is TRBJ2-5; no definite D call. The ends were cut back, 1 base at V and 1 base at J, with 10 bases in the middle. The CDR3 covers 15 residues. Germline-derived CDR1 and CDR2 are SGHVS and FNYEAQ. The DNA of the CDR3 is TGTGCCAGCAGCTTAGAACGCGGCAGCCAAGAGACCCAGTACTTC. Translation gives CASSLERGSQETQYF.

This clonotype showed up just a few times. The rearrangement uses TRBV7-2 and TRBJ1-5; tentative D call: TRBD1 (5 bases). The V end was cut by 3 bases, the J end by 3 bases, with 9 bases between. This CDR3 is 14 amino acids long. Germline-derived CDR1 and CDR2 are SGHTA and FQGNSA. CDR3 amino acids: CASSLGVLNQPQHF. In DNA form, the CDR3 reads TGTGCCAGCAGCTTGGGGGTTCTCAATCAGCCCCAGCATTTT.

This clonotype came up a few times. V gene TRBV7-9 combines with J gene TRBJ2-3; the D gene is possibly TRBD1 (5 bases). Germline CDR1 reads SEHNR; CDR2 reads FQNEAQ (reference sequence). The V end lost 5 bases, the J end lost 4 bases, and 7 bases lay between the germline ends. The length of the CDR3 is 12 residues. The DNA of the CDR3 is TGTGCCAGCAGCCGACAGCCAGATACGCAGTATTTT. Protein product: CASSRQPDTQYF.

The chain uses TRBV20-1 and TRBJ1-2; D might be TRBD1 (5 bases). This CDR3 has 16 residues. The germline V and J ends were trimmed by 0 bases and 2 bases, with 16 bases remaining between them. The germline V gene has CDR1 DFQATT and CDR2 SNEGSKA (reference sequence). Written as DNA, the CDR3 is TGCAGTGCTAGAGATTTGAGACAGCTCCTCAACTATGGCTACACCTTC. It encodes CSARDLRQLLNYGYTF.